One and the same sample provided the 20 T cell receptor beta chains below, sequenced in a study of control samples from healthy donors and cancer patients. Libraries were prepared by immunoSEQ multiplex PCR; TCRdb keeps only in-frame clonotypes and omits some of them. The table includes some 130,000 clones, more than 70% detected once. The sequencing input was blood. The source is a man in his forties in good health.

The CDR3 spells CASSIGQAIYF. The CDR3 region has the DNA TGTGCCAGTAGTATCGGACAGGCTATATATTTT. The chain employs TRBV19 and TRBJ1-3; 7 bases line up with TRBD1. V was clipped by 3 bases and J by 13 bases; unmatched bases: 3. The germline gives CDR1 LNHDA, CDR2 SQIVND (reference sequence). CDR3 size: 11 residues.

The CDR3 loop reads CASSLAGLARGELFF. The CDR3 DNA follows: TGTGCCAGCAGCTTAGCGGGGCTAGCAAGGGGGGAGCTGTTTTTT. V and J are TRBV7-2 and TRBJ2-2, with D perhaps given as TRBD1 or TRBD2 (5 bases each). Germline CDR1 is SGHTA and CDR2 is FQGNSA. This CDR3 contains 15 residues. Trimming pared 0 bases from V and 8 bases from J, leaving 13 bases between. Drawing the rest from reference TRBV7-2 and TRBJ2-2, the complete variable domain is GAGVSQSPSNKVTEKGKDVELRCDPISGHTALYWYRQSLGQGLEFLIYFQGNSAPDKSGLPSDRFSAERTGGSVSTLTIQRTQQEDSAVYLCASSLAGLARGELFFGEGSRLTVL.

The rearrangement joins TRBV18 to TRBJ2-7; TRBD1 aligns across 9 bases. This CDR3 has 14 residues. V was clipped by 3 bases and J by 7 bases; unmatched bases: 7. Per the germline V gene, CDR1 is KGHSH and CDR2 is LQKENI. The CDR3 nucleotides read TGTGCCAGCTCACCGGGGACAGGGCCCCTTGAGCAGTACTTC. Amino acid sequence: CASSPGTGPLEQYF.

CDR3 bases: TGTGCCAGCAGTGCGGACAGGGGTAATGAGCAGTTCTTC. Its protein is CASSADRGNEQFF. The J gene is TRBJ2-1, the V gene TRBV11-1, with 9 bases lining up with TRBD1. V shed 6 bases, J shed 7 bases, and the junction held 4 bases outside the gene matches. The CDR3 spans 13 residues. CDR1 and CDR2 (germline): SGHAT, FQDESV (reference sequence).

The chain combines TRBV2 with TRBJ1-2, with 10 positions matching TRBD1. The V gene's germline CDR1 is SNHLY and CDR2 FYNNEI. The CDR3 has 14 amino acids. The V gene end was trimmed by 5 bases and the J gene end by 8 bases; junction bases not matched to a gene: 8. The CDR3 nucleotides are TGTGCCAGCAGTATCCAGACAGGGGGCGAGGGCTACACCTTC. Amino acid sequence: CASSIQTGGEGYTF.

The chain employs TRBV11-3 and TRBJ1-1, with D hard to call. The V end was cut by 0 bases, the J end by 0 bases, with 11 bases between. The CDR3 is 16 residues long. The V gene's germline CDR1 is SGHNT and CDR2 YENEEA. The CDR3 DNA reads TGTGCCAGCAGCTTAGATCCGACTTCTATGAACACTGAAGCTTTCTTT. As protein: CASSLDPTSMNTEAFF.

V usage is TRBV7-9 and J usage is TRBJ1-1; no clear D. Germline V lookup: CDR1 SEHNR, CDR2 FQNEAQ (reference sequence). The length of the CDR3 is 13 residues. With 3 bases removed from V and 3 bases from J, the gap between germline ends came to 8 bases. The CDR3 DNA reads as TGTGCCAGCAGCTTTGGAGCGGACACTGAAGCTTTCTTT. This translates into CASSFGADTEAFF.

The DNA of the CDR3 is TGTGCCAGTAGTATAGGACAGGGTCAATCCGGAAACACCATATATTTT. Its protein is CASSIGQGQSGNTIYF. The V and J genes are TRBV19 and TRBJ1-3; 7 bases map to TRBD1. Unmatched junction bases numbered 7, after V lost 1 base and J lost 4 bases. The CDR3 covers 16 residues. CDR1 and CDR2 (germline): LNHDA, SQIVND (reference sequence).

This clone was seen only a few times. CDR3 protein: CASSFVGPDNEQFF. The CDR3 coding sequence is TGTGCCAGCAGCTTCGTCGGCCCGGACAATGAGCAGTTCTTC. The chain links TRBV7-3 to TRBJ2-1; D unresolved. Trimming stripped 3 bases from V and 5 bases from J, with 11 bases between. The CDR3 totals 14 residues. The V gene's germline CDR1 is SGHTA and CDR2 FQGTGA.

The V call is TRBV19, the J call TRBJ1-2; TRBD1 matches 9 bases. V lost 10 bases to trimming and J lost 8 bases; unmatched junction nucleotides: 8. The CDR3 length is 12 residues. Germline V gives CDR1 LNHDA, CDR2 SQIVND (reference sequence). CDR3 region: CATLQGAGGYTF. DNA of the CDR3: TGTGCCACCCTACAGGGGGCAGGGGGCTACACCTTC. The full variable domain, rest sourced from reference TRBV19 and TRBJ1-2, is DGGITQSPKYLFRKEGQNVTLSCEQNLNHDAMYWYRQDPGQGLRLIYYSQIVNDFQKGDIAEGYSVSREKKESFPLTVTSAQKNPTAFYLCATLQGAGGYTFGSGTRLTVV.

This clone has just one count. This chain connects TRBV30 to TRBJ2-3; D uncertain. Trimming took off 2 bases at V and 6 bases at J, with 12 bases between the two ends. This CDR3 has 13 residues. Germline V CDR1 and CDR2: GTSNPN, SVGIG (reference sequence). The CDR3 loop reads CAWSTLFVDTQYF. CDR3 DNA sequence: TGTGCCTGGAGTACGCTGTTCGTGGATACGCAGTATTTT.

This chain uses TRBV6-1 with TRBJ1-1; no clear D. CDR1 MNHNS and CDR2 SASEGT come from the germline V gene. V was shortened by 2 bases and J by 0 bases, with 4 bases between the two germline ends. This CDR3 has 13 residues. CDR3 protein: CASSERLNTEAFF. DNA for the CDR3: TGTGCCAGCAGTGAACGGCTGAACACTGAAGCTTTCTTT.

This chain uses TRBV3-1 (or the pseudogene TRBV3-2) with TRBJ2-2; 7 positions match TRBD1. The germline CDR1 and CDR2 sequences are LGHDT and YNNKEL (reference sequence). The CDR3 spans 14 residues. Trimming took 6 bases from V and 2 from J; bases not matched to a gene: 3. The CDR3 here is CASSRDRNTGELFF. In nucleotides, the CDR3 is TGTGCCAGCAGTCGGGACAGAAACACCGGGGAGCTGTTTTTT.

The V gene is TRBV7-2, the J gene TRBJ2-3; D remains ambiguous. The V end lost 2 bases, the J end lost 4 bases, and 1 base lay between the germline ends. In germline, CDR1 is SGHTA, CDR2 FQGNSA. The CDR3 loop spans 11 amino acids. The CDR3 sequence is CASSLSDTQYF. The DNA of the CDR3 is TGTGCCAGCAGCTTATCAGATACGCAGTATTTT.

This clone was seen a single time. The chain recombines TRBV7-2 with TRBJ2-7; 9 positions match TRBD1. The junction had 8 bases not matched to a gene; V was cut back by 5 bases and J by 3 bases. This CDR3 spans 15 amino acids. The V gene's germline CDR1 is SGHTA and CDR2 FQGNSA. CDR3 sequence (DNA): TGTGCCAGCAGCCCCGCCCCGGGACAGGGCTACGAGCAGTACTTC. It translates to CASSPAPGQGYEQYF.

The CDR3 DNA sequence: TGTGCCAGCAGTTCCCCGGGACAGGGAGGAGGTATCCAGTACTTC. This translates into CASSSPGQGGGIQYF. V usage is TRBV2 and J usage is TRBJ2-5; 9 bases are shared with TRBD1. V gave up 5 bases and J gave up 10 bases; unmatched junction bases: 14. Germline CDR1 SNHLY, CDR2 FYNNEI. This CDR3 is built from 15 residues.

The chain is built from TRBV11-3 and TRBJ2-2; D might be TRBD2 (6 bases). This CDR3 has 16 amino acids. Trimming removed 2 bases at V and 2 bases at J, with 12 bases between. From germline, CDR1 is SGHNT and CDR2 YENEEA. CDR3: CASSLFRGFNTGELFF. The CDR3 nucleotides are TGTGCCAGCAGCTTATTTCGGGGGTTCAACACCGGGGAGCTGTTTTTT.

V usage is TRBV5-6 and J usage is TRBJ2-1, with no clear D. The germline V gene has CDR1 SGHDT and CDR2 YYEEEE. Trimming took off 0 bases at V and 5 bases at J, with 3 bases between the two ends. The CDR3 covers 12 residues. For the CDR3, the DNA is TGTGCCAGCAGCTTGGGAGACAATGAGCAGTTCTTC. Residues: CASSLGDNEQFF. The full variable domain, with the rest looked up from reference TRBV5-6 and TRBJ2-1, is DAGVTQSPTHLIKTRGQQVTLRCSPKSGHDTVSWYQQALGQGPQFIFQYYEEEERQRGNFPDRFSGHQFPNYSSELNVNALLLGDSALYLCASSLGDNEQFFGPGTRLTVL.

The chain is built from TRBV7-6 and TRBJ2-1; D call uncertain. Germline values: CDR1 SGHVS, CDR2 FNYEAQ. V lost 1 base and J 1 base, leaving 11 bases between the germline ends. The CDR3 loop spans 16 amino acids. This chain's CDR3 is CASSLEVIGSYNEQFF. Here the CDR3 DNA reads TGTGCCAGCAGCTTAGAGGTCATTGGATCCTACAATGAGCAGTTCTTC.

The chain employs TRBV10-3 and TRBJ1-2; D is unclear. CDR3 length equals 12 residues. Trimming cost V 2 bases and J 4 bases, with 5 bases left between them. The V gene's germline CDR1 is ENHRY and CDR2 SYGVKD. CDR3 in amino acids: CAISEGSYGYTF. The CDR3 DNA follows: TGTGCCATCAGTGAGGGTTCCTATGGCTACACCTTC.